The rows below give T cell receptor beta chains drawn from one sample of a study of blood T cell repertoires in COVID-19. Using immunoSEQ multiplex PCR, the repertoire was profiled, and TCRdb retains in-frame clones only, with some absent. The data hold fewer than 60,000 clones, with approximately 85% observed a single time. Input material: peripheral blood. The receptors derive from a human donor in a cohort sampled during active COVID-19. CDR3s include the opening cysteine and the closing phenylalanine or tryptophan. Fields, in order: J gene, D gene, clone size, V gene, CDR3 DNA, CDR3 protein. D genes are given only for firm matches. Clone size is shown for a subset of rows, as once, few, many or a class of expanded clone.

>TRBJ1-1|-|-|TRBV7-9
TGTGCCAGCAGCTTAGTATCGACAGTCACTGAAGCTTTCTTT
CASSLVSTVTEAFF
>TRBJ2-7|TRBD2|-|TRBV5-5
TGTGCCAGCAGCCCCGGACTAGCGAGCGAGCAGTACTTC
CASSPGLASEQYF
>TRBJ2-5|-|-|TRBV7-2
TGTGCCAGCAGCTTATGGGGGCCAGCAGAGACCCAGTACTTC
CASSLWGPAETQYF
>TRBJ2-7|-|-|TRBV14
TGTGCCAGCAGCCAAGAATCTTACGAGCAGTACTTC
CASSQESYEQYF
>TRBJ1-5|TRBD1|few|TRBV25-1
TGTGCCAGCAGTCTGCCATGGGACAGGGGGCCTATCAATCAGCCCCAGCATTTT
CASSLPWDRGPINQPQHF
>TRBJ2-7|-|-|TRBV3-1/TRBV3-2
TGTGCCAGCAGCCCCCATCCCGAGCAGTACTTC
CASSPHPEQYF
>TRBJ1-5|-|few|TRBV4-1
TGCGCCAGCAGCCAAGACAGGGTTAGCAATCAGCCCCAGCATTTT
CASSQDRVSNQPQHF
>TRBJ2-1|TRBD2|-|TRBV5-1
TGCGCCAGCAGCTTGCCTAGCGGGAGACCCCACAATGAGCAGTTCTTC
CASSLPSGRPHNEQFF
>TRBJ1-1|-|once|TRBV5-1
TGCGCCAGCAGCCAGAAACAGGGAGGGGGTACTGAAGCTTTCTTT
CASSQKQGGGTEAFF
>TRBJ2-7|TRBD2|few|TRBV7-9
TGTGCCAGCAGCTCCCTAGCGGGAGGGGAGCAGTACTTC
CASSSLAGGEQYF
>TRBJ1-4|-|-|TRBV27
TGTGCCAGCAGCCATAGCCGCGCGGGCCTTAATGAAAAACTGTTTTTT
CASSHSRAGLNEKLFF
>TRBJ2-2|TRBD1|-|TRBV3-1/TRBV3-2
TGTGCCAGCAGCCAAGGGTCAGGGACAGAGAACACCGGGGAGCTGTTTTTT
CASSQGSGTENTGELFF
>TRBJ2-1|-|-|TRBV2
TGTGCCAGCAGAGTTGAGAGGGGGTCTAGCCAAGAGCAGTTCTTC
CASRVERGSSQEQFF
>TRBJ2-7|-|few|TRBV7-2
TGTGCCAGCAGCTTAAGAGTAGGTGGCTCGGGAGAGCAGTACTTC
CASSLRVGGSGEQYF
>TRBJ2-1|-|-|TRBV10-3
TGTGCCATCAGTGAAGGGGGGGCGTCGGGGAATGAGCAGTTCTTC
CAISEGGASGNEQFF
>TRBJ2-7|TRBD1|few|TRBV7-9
TGTGCCAGCAGCACGACCGGGACAGGGAGCAACGAGCAGTACTTC
CASSTTGTGSNEQYF
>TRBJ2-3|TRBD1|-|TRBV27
TGTGCCAGCAGTTTATACCGGGACAGCTCAGATACGCAGTATTTT
CASSLYRDSSDTQYF
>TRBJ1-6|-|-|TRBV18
TGTGCCAGCTCACCCGGACAGCACTATAATTCACCCCTCCACTTT
CASSPGQHYNSPLHF
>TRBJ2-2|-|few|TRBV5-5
TGTGCCAGCAGCTTAGGGGCAGATTCGAACACCGGGGAGCTGTTTTTT
CASSLGADSNTGELFF
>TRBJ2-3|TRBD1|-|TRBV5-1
TGCGCCAGCAGCGGCGGCGGGACAGGGAGTCCAGATACGCAGTATTTT
CASSGGGTGSPDTQYF
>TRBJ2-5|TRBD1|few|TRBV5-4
TGTGCCAGCAGCTTACAGGGGGCACAAGAGACCCAGTACTTC
CASSLQGAQETQYF
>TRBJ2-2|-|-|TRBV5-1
TGCGCCAGCAGCTTGGCCGGGACAATTAACACCGGGGAGCTGTTTTTT
CASSLAGTINTGELFF
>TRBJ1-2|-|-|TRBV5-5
TGTGCCAGCAGCTTGTACAACAGTCTCTATGGCTACACCTTC
CASSLYNSLYGYTF
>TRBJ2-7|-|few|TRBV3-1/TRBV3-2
TGTGCCAGCAGCCAAAGTGGAGGTTACGAGCAGTACTTC
CASSQSGGYEQYF
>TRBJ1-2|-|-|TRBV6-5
TGTGCCAGCAGTCCTTTCGGGTTTATCTATGGCTACACCTTC
CASSPFGFIYGYTF
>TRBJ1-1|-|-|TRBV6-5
TGTGCCAGCAGCCCGACAGAGAACACTGAAGCTTTCTTT
CASSPTENTEAFF
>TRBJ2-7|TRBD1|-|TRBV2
TGTGCCAGCAGGGACAGGGGGATGAGGGAGCAGTACTTC
CASRDRGMREQYF
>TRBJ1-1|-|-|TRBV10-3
TGTGCCATCAGTGAGCTCGGGGGTGGTACTGAAGCTTTCTTT
CAISELGGGTEAFF
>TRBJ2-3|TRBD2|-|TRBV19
TGTGCCAGTATCAAACGGGGAGGGCACACTAGCGGGGGAGATTCAGATACGCAGTATTTT
CASIKRGGHTSGGDSDTQYF
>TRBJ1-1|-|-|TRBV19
TGTGCCAGTAGTATAGTCCAGAACACTGAAGCTTTCTTT
CASSIVQNTEAFF
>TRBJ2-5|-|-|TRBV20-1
TGCAGTGCTAGAGAAGGGGTCACCCAGTACTTC
CSAREGVTQYF
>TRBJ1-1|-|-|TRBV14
TGTGCCAGCAGCCAAGGGATCCGGGTGTCCGCTTTCTTT
CASSQGIRVSAFF
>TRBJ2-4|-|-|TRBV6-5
TGTGCCAGCAACCGCGGGACAGTAGCCAAAAACATTCAGTACTTC
CASNRGTVAKNIQYF
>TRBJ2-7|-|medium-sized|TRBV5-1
TGCGCCAGCAGGTTGTCTGGGGCCGAGCAGTACTTC
CASRLSGAEQYF
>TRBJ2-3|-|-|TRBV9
TGTGCCAGCAAGCCTAGGGGACAAGGCACAGATACGCAGTATTTT
CASKPRGQGTDTQYF
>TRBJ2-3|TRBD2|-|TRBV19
TGTGCCAGTAGTATCACCGTGTATGATTTAGCGGGAGATGGTGCAGATACGCAGTATTTT
CASSITVYDLAGDGADTQYF
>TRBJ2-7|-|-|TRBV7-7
TGTGCCAGCAGCTTAACGAAGGAGCACGAGCAGTACTTC
CASSLTKEHEQYF
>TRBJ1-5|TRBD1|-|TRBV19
TGTGCCAGTAGTCCCCGGACAGGGAGGATGAGCAATCAGCCCCAGCATTTT
CASSPRTGRMSNQPQHF
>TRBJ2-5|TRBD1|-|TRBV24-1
TGTGCCACCTCGGACAGGGTCAGTGGGACCCAGTACTTC
CATSDRVSGTQYF
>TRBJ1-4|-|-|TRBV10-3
TGTGCCATCAGGCAAACAGGGTCGGATGAAAAACTGTTTTTT
CAIRQTGSDEKLFF
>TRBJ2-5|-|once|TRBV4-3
TGCGCCAGCTCGGACTCGATCCTATATCAAGAGACCCAGTACTTC
CASSDSILYQETQYF
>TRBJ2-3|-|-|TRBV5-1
TGCGCCAGCAGCTTGCTGCAGGGCAGCTCTTGGAATACGCAGTATTTT
CASSLLQGSSWNTQYF
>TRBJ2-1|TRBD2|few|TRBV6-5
TGTGCCAGCAGTTACCGGACTAGCTCCGATGAGCAGTTCTTC
CASSYRTSSDEQFF
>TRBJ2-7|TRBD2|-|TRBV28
TGTGCCAGCAGTTTAGCACTAGCGACCGGAGGGCAGTACTTC
CASSLALATGGQYF
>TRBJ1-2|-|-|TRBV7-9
TGTGCCAGCAGGTCCGCGGGGGAGGATGGCTACACCTTC
CASRSAGEDGYTF
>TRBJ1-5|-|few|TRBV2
TGTGCCAGCAGCTCGACTGGACCCCAGCATTTT
CASSSTGPQHF